The T cell receptor beta chain described here comes from a study of T-cell reconstitution after alpha-beta-depleted transplantation in children. Notes on the study in general: T-cell counts and diversity at one year following transplant were attributed mainly to newly produced T cells.

Unique molecular identifiers were used in preparing the TCRbeta library. One entry per CDR3 protein, called by TCRdb with MiXCR from the PCR reads. The sample records a few hundred thousand distinct CDR3 sequences, about 26% being singletons. Comments on this clonotype: Its matching antigen is unknown.

CDR1 is SGHTA and CDR2 is FQGTGA in the germline V gene. This CDR3 has 17 residues. J lost 2 bases, V lost 4 bases, and 9 bases had no gene match. The sequence was obtained from a girl under 10 years old with Fanconi anemia, due to receive a stem cell transplant. This chain uses TRBV7-3 with TRBJ2-1; 9 bases map to TRBD2. The sequencing used PBMCs, collected before TCRalphabeta/CD19-depleted stem cell transplant. CDR3 bases: TGTGCCAGCAGCTCCTCTTTTAGCGGGAGCCCCTACAATGAGCAGTTCTTC. Protein sequence: CASSSSFSGSPYNEQFF.